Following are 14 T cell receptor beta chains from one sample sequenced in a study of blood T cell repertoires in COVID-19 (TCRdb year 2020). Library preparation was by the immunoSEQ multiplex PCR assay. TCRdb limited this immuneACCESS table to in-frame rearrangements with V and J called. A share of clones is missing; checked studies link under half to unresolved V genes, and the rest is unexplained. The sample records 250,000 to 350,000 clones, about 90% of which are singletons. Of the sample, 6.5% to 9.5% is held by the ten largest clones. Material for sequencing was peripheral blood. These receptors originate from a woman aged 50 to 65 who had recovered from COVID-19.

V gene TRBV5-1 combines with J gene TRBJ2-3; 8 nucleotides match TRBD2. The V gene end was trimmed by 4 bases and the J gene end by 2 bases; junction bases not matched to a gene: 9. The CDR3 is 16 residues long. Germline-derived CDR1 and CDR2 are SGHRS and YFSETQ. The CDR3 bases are TGCGCCAGCAGCGCCGGCCGACTAGCGATCACAGATACGCAGTATTTT. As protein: CASSAGRLAITDTQYF.

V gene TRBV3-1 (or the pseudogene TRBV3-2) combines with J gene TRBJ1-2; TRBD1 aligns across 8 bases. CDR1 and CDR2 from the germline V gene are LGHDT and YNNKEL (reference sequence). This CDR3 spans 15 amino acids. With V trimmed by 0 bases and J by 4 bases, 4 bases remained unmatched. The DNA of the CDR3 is TGTGCCAGCAGCCAAGATTTTACAGGGGGCTATGGCTACACCTTC. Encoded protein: CASSQDFTGGYGYTF.

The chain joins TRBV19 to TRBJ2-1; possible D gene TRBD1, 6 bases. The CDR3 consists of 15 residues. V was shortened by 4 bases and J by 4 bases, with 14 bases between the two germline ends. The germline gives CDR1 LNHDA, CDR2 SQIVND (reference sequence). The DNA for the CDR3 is TGTGCCAGTAGTAGAAGTCAGGGGAAGTACAATGAGCAGTTCTTC. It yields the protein CASSRSQGKYNEQFF.

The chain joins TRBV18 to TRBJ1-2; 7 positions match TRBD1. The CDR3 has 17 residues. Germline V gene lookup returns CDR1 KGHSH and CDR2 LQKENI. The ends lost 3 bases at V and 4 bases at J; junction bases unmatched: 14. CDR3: CASSPRDSAALVYGYTF. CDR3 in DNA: TGTGCCAGCTCACCCCGGGACAGCGCCGCACTTGTCTATGGCTACACCTTC.

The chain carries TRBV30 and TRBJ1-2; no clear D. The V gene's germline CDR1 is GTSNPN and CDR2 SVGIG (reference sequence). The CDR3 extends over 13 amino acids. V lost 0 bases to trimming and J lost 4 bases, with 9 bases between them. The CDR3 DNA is TGTGCCTGGAGTGTAGCGGCAGTCTATGGCTACACCTTC. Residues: CAWSVAAVYGYTF.

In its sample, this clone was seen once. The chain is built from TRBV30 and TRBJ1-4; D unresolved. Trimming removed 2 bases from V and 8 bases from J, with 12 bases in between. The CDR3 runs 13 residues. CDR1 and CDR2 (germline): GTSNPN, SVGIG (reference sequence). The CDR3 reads CAWSQRGQEKLFF. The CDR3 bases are TGTGCCTGGAGTCAGAGAGGGCAGGAAAAACTGTTTTTT.

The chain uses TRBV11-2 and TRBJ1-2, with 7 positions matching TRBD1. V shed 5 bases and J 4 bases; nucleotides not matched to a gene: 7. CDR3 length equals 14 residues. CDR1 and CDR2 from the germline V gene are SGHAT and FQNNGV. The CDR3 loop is CASSQLTGVYGYTF. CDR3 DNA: TGTGCCAGCAGCCAACTCACAGGGGTCTATGGCTACACCTTC.

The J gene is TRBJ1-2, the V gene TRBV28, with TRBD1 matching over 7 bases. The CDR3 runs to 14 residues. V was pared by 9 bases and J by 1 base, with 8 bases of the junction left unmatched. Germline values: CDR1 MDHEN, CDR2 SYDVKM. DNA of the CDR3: TGTGCCAGTCAGGGGGAACTCTATAACTATGGCTACACCTTC. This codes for CASQGELYNYGYTF.

The CDR3 DNA reads TGTGCCAGCAGTGAAGATCAGGGGGGCCTTCCCTACTACGAGCAGTACTTC. The encoded protein is CASSEDQGGLPYYEQYF. The chain couples TRBV6-1 to TRBJ2-7; tentatively, D is TRBD1 (7 bases). Germline CDR1 and CDR2: MNHNS and SASEGT. The length of the CDR3 is 17 residues. V was pared by 1 base and J by 3 bases, with 19 bases between.

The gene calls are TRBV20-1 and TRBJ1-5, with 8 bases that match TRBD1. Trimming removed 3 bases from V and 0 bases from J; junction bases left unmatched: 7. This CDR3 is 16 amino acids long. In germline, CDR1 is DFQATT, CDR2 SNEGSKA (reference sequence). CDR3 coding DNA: TGCAGTGCTAGTTGGACAGGGCAGCATAGCAATCAGCCCCAGCATTTT. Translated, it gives CSASWTGQHSNQPQHF.

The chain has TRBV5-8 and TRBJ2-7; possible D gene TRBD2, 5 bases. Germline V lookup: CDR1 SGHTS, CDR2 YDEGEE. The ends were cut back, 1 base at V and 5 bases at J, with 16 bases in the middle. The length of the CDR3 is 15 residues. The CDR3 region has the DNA TGTGCCAGCAGCTTGCCCTACCGATCTAGCCACGAGCAGTACTTC. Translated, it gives CASSLPYRSSHEQYF.

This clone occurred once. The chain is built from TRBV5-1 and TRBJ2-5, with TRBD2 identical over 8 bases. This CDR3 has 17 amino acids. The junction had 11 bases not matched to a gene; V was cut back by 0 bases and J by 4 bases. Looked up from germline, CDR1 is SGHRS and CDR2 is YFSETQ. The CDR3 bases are TGCGCCAGCAGCTTGGACGGGAGGGCCGGAGTTGGAGAGACCCAGTACTTC. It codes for CASSLDGRAGVGETQYF.

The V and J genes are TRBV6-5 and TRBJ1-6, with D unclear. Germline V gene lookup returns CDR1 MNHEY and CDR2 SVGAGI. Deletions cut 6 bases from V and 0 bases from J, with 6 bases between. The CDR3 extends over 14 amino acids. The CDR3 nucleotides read TGTGCCAGCAGCGATAGCTCCTATAATTCACCCCTCCACTTT. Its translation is CASSDSSYNSPLHF.

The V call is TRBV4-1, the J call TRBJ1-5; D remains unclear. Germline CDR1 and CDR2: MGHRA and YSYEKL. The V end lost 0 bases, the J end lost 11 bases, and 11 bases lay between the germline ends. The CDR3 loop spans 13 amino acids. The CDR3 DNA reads TGCGCCAGCAGCCAAGAAGCTGGTGAGGCCCAGCATTTT. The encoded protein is CASSQEAGEAQHF.